The present T cell receptor (beta chain) was sequenced within a study of T cell responses to AZD1222 COVID-19 vaccine. Broader study findings: Across the whole spike, CD4 TCRs peaked at regions 160-218 and 743-854. Reports say nearly half of spike-specific TCRs go after unmutated variant regions.

Repertoires were generated with immunoSEQ multiplex PCR, while TCRdb's copy carries only in-frame clones and drops some. The data contain 120,000 or so clones, around 90% of them seen just once; the ten biggest clones take up more than 4.5%. A remark on this clone: As yet, its antigen is unknown.

CDR1 and CDR2 (germline): SGDLS, YYNGEE. The CDR3 extends over 15 amino acids. V was clipped by 1 base and J by 4 bases, with 11 bases between them. The rearrangement links TRBV9 to TRBJ1-4; D is undetermined. The sequences come from peripheral blood, collected on day 0 of AZD1222 vaccination. This clonotype was sampled from an adult in good health. The CDR3 region has the DNA TGTGCCAGCAGCGTAAGGTCCAACGGTAATGAAAAACTGTTTTTT. Its translation is CASSVRSNGNEKLFF.